These 27 T cell receptor beta chains share one sample of origin, sequenced in a study of T cell responses to AZD1222 COVID-19 vaccine. Generated by immunoSEQ multiplex PCR, the TCRdb table keeps only in-frame clones and is missing some. The sample yields fewer than 150,000 clones, 75% to 90% seen once. The specimen was peripheral blood, collected on day 0 of AZD1222 vaccination. Every receptor here comes from an adult in good health.

The chain combines TRBV2 with TRBJ1-5, with 9 bases that match TRBD1. CDR1 is SNHLY and CDR2 is FYNNEI in the germline V gene. CDR3 length equals 16 residues. The trim removed 6 bases at V and 6 bases at J, leaving 12 bases unmatched. DNA for the CDR3: TGTGCCAGCAGCCACAAGCCGGGACAGGGATCTCAGCCCCAGCATTTT. This translates into CASSHKPGQGSQPQHF.

The rearrangement links TRBV2 to TRBJ1-4; 7 positions match TRBD1. The CDR3 runs to 16 residues. Unmatched junction bases numbered 11, after V lost 5 bases and J lost 5 bases. Germline values: CDR1 SNHLY, CDR2 FYNNEI. The CDR3 coding sequence is TGTGCCAGCAGTTATGCCCGTAACAGGGGAAATGAAAAACTGTTTTTT. Amino acids: CASSYARNRGNEKLFF.

Comments on this clone: The sample has other DNA sequences that encode this CDR3 too. The chain combines TRBV3-1 (or the pseudogene TRBV3-2) with TRBJ1-1; D gene uncertain. This CDR3 comprises 12 residues. CDR1 and CDR2 from the germline V gene are LGHDT and YNNKEL (reference sequence). Trimming removed 1 base at V and 2 bases at J, with 2 bases between. Here the CDR3 reads CASSQVNTEAFF. The DNA for the CDR3 is TGTGCCAGCAGCCAAGTCAACACTGAAGCTTTCTTT.

The rearrangement joins TRBV28 to TRBJ1-3; the D gene is possibly TRBD1 (5 bases). Germline values: CDR1 MDHEN, CDR2 SYDVKM. V was pared by 6 bases and J by 8 bases, with 11 bases between. The CDR3 runs 12 residues. CDR3 DNA sequence: TGTGCCAGCAGCACCGGGGCCGACACCATATATTTT. It specifies CASSTGADTIYF.

V is TRBV19 and J is TRBJ1-1, with D maybe TRBD1 (5 bases). V gave up 4 bases and J gave up 7 bases, with 13 bases separating them. This CDR3 is 13 amino acids long. Germline CDR1 reads LNHDA; CDR2 reads SQIVND (reference sequence). CDR3 coding DNA: TGTGCCAGTAGTACCACGGGACGTGGTGAAGCTTTCTTT. Its translation is CASSTTGRGEAFF.

A single count supports this clone. The V and J genes are TRBV5-3 and TRBJ1-2; D may be TRBD1 (5 bases). TRBV5-3 is assigned to the ORF class and has an uncertain function. This CDR3 comprises 15 residues. V was trimmed by 0 bases and J by 2 bases, leaving 11 bases between them. The CDR3 bases are TGTGCCAGAAGCTTGGTTGGACATTGGAACTATGGCTACACCTTC. Translation: CARSLVGHWNYGYTF.

This clone has a single count. This chain links TRBV7-3 with TRBJ2-7, with 8 bases matching TRBD2. Germline CDR1 reads SGHTA; CDR2 reads FQGTGA. V lost 4 bases, J lost 3 bases, and 5 bases stayed unmatched. The CDR3 has 14 residues. For the CDR3, the DNA is TGTGCCAGCAGCTCGGGACTAGTACACTACGAGCAGTACTTC. As protein: CASSSGLVHYEQYF.

The DNA of the CDR3 is TGTGCCAGCAGCTTTAACGGAAATAATTCACCCCTCCACTTT. Translating it yields CASSFNGNNSPLHF. The J gene is TRBJ1-6, the V gene TRBV5-4, with D hard to call. Germline V gene lookup returns CDR1 SGHNT and CDR2 YYREEE (reference sequence). The V and J ends lost 2 bases and 5 bases respectively, with 8 bases between them. The CDR3 loop spans 14 amino acids.

This chain joins TRBV5-6 and TRBJ2-7; the D is unclear. The CDR3 totals 15 residues. Trimming left V 2 bases short and J 0 bases short, with 12 bases between. Germline lookup yields CDR1 SGHDT and CDR2 YYEEEE. The CDR3 DNA follows: TGTGCCAGCAGCTTTGTAGGGTCGAACTCCTACGAGCAGTACTTC. Translation gives CASSFVGSNSYEQYF.

The chain has TRBV5-5 and TRBJ2-7, with D possibly TRBD1 on 6 matching bases. The germline gives CDR1 SGHKS, CDR2 YYEKEE (reference sequence). The CDR3 consists of 14 residues. The ends were cut back, 4 bases at V and 0 bases at J, with 11 bases in the middle. CDR3 nucleotide sequence: TGTGCCAGCAGCCTGACAGGAAGCTCCTACGAGCAGTACTTC. Its translation: CASSLTGSSYEQYF.

V usage is TRBV6-5 and J usage is TRBJ2-7; no clear D gene. With 5 bases removed from V and 0 bases from J, the gap between germline ends came to 14 bases. The CDR3 has 15 amino acids. The germline V gene has CDR1 MNHEY and CDR2 SVGAGI. The DNA of the CDR3 is TGTGCCAGCAGTCCTAAACGTGCAGGCTCCTACGAGCAGTACTTC. It codes for CASSPKRAGSYEQYF.

The chain couples TRBV19 to TRBJ1-4; D is perhaps TRBD1 (6 bases). Germline assignment: CDR1 LNHDA and CDR2 SQIVND (reference sequence). Trimming removed 1 base from V and 3 bases from J, with 9 bases in between. CDR3 length: 15 amino acids. For the CDR3, the DNA is TGTGCCAGTAGTATAGCAGGGGCAGCTAATGAAAAACTGTTTTTT. As protein: CASSIAGAANEKLFF.

J is TRBJ2-3 and V is TRBV27, with 7 bases aligning to TRBD2. The length of the CDR3 is 16 residues. Germline V gene data show CDR1 as MNHEY and CDR2 as SMNVEV (reference sequence). Trimming took 2 bases from V and 2 from J; bases not matched to a gene: 7. CDR3 sequence: CASSLGFGGNTDTQYF. The CDR3, as DNA: TGTGCCAGCAGTTTAGGATTCGGGGGGAACACAGATACGCAGTATTTT.

The chain uses TRBV18 and TRBJ1-4; no reliable D call. Germline assignment: CDR1 KGHSH and CDR2 LQKENI. This CDR3 is 14 amino acids long. V was shortened by 2 bases and J by 6 bases, with 10 bases between the two germline ends. CDR3: CASSPVGIDEKLFF. DNA of the CDR3: TGTGCCAGCTCACCAGTAGGGATCGATGAAAAACTGTTTTTT. Using reference TRBV18 and TRBJ1-4 for the parts outside the CDR3, the full variable domain is NAGVMQNPRHLVRRRGQEARLRCSPMKGHSHVYWYRQLPEEGLKFMVYLQKENIIDESGMPKERFSAEFPKEGPSILRIQQVVRGDSAAYFCASSPVGIDEKLFFGSGTQLSVL.

The chain recombines TRBV6-6 with TRBJ2-1, with D uncertain. Trimming cost V 6 bases and J 9 bases, with 12 bases left between them. Germline CDR1 reads MNHNY; CDR2 reads SVGAGI (reference sequence). The CDR3 consists of 12 residues. This chain's CDR3 is CASRGPQGEQFF. CDR3 sequence (DNA): TGTGCCAGCAGAGGACCCCAAGGTGAGCAGTTCTTC.

The chain uses TRBV5-1 and TRBJ1-2, with 10 bases matching TRBD1. CDR3 length: 17 amino acids. Unmatched junction bases numbered 13, after V lost 4 bases and J lost 4 bases. CDR1 is SGHRS and CDR2 is YFSETQ in the germline V gene. The CDR3 bases are TGCGCCAGCAGCCCTCTCGCCGGGACAGGGGTAGGCTATGGCTACACCTTC. Protein sequence: CASSPLAGTGVGYGYTF.

The chain has TRBV10-2 and TRBJ1-6; TRBD1 agrees at 9 bases. Germline CDR1 is WSHSY and CDR2 is SAAADI. The CDR3 contains 14 residues. J was trimmed by 10 bases and V by 5 bases; bases with no gene match: 6. The CDR3 sequence is CASSSDRGISPLHF. In nucleotides, the CDR3 is TGCGCCAGCAGTTCGGACAGGGGCATCTCACCCCTCCACTTT.

For the CDR3, the DNA is TGTGCCAGCAGCTTCCGTGGCCGAGGGAATTCACCCCTCCACTTT. This codes for CASSFRGRGNSPLHF. The chain links TRBV5-6 to TRBJ1-6, with D uncertain. The germline gives CDR1 SGHDT, CDR2 YYEEEE. This CDR3 is built from 15 residues. Trimming took 2 bases from V and 7 from J, leaving 13 bases between them.

The gene calls are TRBV12-3 or TRBV12-4 and TRBJ1-2, with D uncertain. The CDR3 loop spans 13 amino acids. Trimming took off 5 bases at V and 4 bases at J, with 11 bases between the two ends. CDR3 nucleotide sequence: TGTGCCAGCAGTGCCTCGACAAGCTATGGCTACACCTTC. Its translation: CASSASTSYGYTF.

V is TRBV5-4 and J is TRBJ1-6, with D uncertain. Germline assignment: CDR1 SGHNT and CDR2 YYREEE (reference sequence). The CDR3 contains 13 residues. Trimming took off 1 base at V and 7 bases at J, with 6 bases between the two ends. The CDR3 loop is CASSLSRNSPLHF. The CDR3, as DNA: TGTGCCAGCAGCTTGTCCCGCAATTCACCCCTCCACTTT.

The chain links TRBV7-2 to TRBJ1-6; no firm D call. The germline V gene encodes CDR1 SGHTA and CDR2 FQGNSA. Trimming left V 3 bases short and J 9 bases short, with 15 bases between. The CDR3 consists of 15 residues. CDR3 DNA sequence: TGTGCCAGCAGCTTGAATATAGCCTTGGGTTCACCCCTCCACTTT. This translates into CASSLNIALGSPLHF.

The chain recombines TRBV6-5 with TRBJ1-5; TRBD1 might be the D (5 bases). The V gene lost 3 bases and the J gene lost 9 bases, with 21 bases spanning the gap. The CDR3 sequence is 16 residues long. Germline V gene data show CDR1 as MNHEY and CDR2 as SVGAGI. CDR3 loop: CASSYSGAATLWPQHF. In DNA, the CDR3 is TGTGCCAGCAGTTATAGCGGGGCAGCCACCCTTTGGCCCCAGCATTTT.

This chain connects TRBV5-1 to TRBJ2-2, with TRBD1 matching over 9 bases. V was clipped by 0 bases and J by 3 bases; unmatched bases: 3. CDR1 and CDR2 from the germline V gene are SGHRS and YFSETQ. The CDR3 totals 16 residues. Here the CDR3 DNA reads TGCGCCAGCAGCTTGGGGGACAGGGTCTACACCGGGGAGCTGTTTTTT. Amino acid sequence: CASSLGDRVYTGELFF.

The chain is built from TRBV5-1 and TRBJ1-2, with TRBD1 identical over 10 bases. Germline-derived CDR1 and CDR2 are SGHRS and YFSETQ. After removal of 7 bases from V and 2 bases from J, the junction contained 5 bases not matched to a gene. This CDR3 contains 14 residues. CDR3 sequence: CASGPGQGNYGYTF. As DNA, the CDR3 is TGCGCCAGCGGACCGGGACAGGGGAACTATGGCTACACCTTC.

This chain uses TRBV18 with TRBJ1-5; D remains unclear. There are 13 residues in the CDR3. Germline V gives CDR1 KGHSH, CDR2 LQKENI. Trimming stripped 7 bases from V and 3 bases from J, with 10 bases between. In DNA form, the CDR3 reads TGTGCCAGCTGCGACGGAATCAATCAGCCCCAGCATTTT. This translates into CASCDGINQPQHF. Full variable domain (outside the CDR3, taken from reference TRBV18 and TRBJ1-5): NAGVMQNPRHLVRRRGQEARLRCSPMKGHSHVYWYRQLPEEGLKFMVYLQKENIIDESGMPKERFSAEFPKEGPSILRIQQVVRGDSAAYFCASCDGINQPQHFGDGTRLSIL.

The rearrangement joins TRBV7-9 to TRBJ1-6, with D perhaps matching TRBD1 (5 bases). Germline CDR1 SEHNR, CDR2 FQNEAQ (reference sequence). V lost 0 bases, J lost 9 bases, and 15 bases lay in between. This CDR3 comprises 16 residues. The CDR3 coding sequence is TGTGCCAGCAGCTTAGCGCCATGGGGGAATGGTTCACCCCTCCACTTT. Translation gives CASSLAPWGNGSPLHF.

The chain uses TRBV25-1 and TRBJ2-2; D might be TRBD1 (6 bases). CDR1 is MGHDK and CDR2 is SYGVNS in the germline V gene. Trimming removed 10 bases from V and 2 bases from J, with 11 bases in between. There are 13 residues in the CDR3. The CDR3 here is CATQGINTGELFF. CDR3 nucleotide sequence: TGTGCCACCCAGGGGATAAACACCGGGGAGCTGTTTTTT.